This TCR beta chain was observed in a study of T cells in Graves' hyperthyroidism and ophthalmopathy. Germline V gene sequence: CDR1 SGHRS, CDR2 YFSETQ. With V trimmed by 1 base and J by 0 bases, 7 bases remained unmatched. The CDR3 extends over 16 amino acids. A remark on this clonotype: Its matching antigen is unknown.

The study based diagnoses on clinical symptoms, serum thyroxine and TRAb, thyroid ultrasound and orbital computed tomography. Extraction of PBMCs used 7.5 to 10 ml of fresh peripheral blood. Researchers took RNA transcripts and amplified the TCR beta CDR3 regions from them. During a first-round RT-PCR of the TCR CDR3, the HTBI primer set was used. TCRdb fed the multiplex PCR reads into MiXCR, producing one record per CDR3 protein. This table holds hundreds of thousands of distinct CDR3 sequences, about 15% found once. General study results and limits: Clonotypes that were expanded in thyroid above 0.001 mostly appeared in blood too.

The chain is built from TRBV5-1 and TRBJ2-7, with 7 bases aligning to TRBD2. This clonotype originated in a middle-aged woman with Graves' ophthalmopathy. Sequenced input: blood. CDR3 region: CASSLNVGGSSYEQYF. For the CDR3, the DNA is TGCGCCAGCAGCTTGAACGTCGGCGGGAGCTCCTACGAGCAGTACTTC.